Listed below are T cell receptor beta chains from one sample, sequenced in a study of vaccination and CD4 T cells after COVID-19. What these receptors recognize is not known. TCRdb re-called the PCR reads with MiXCR, one entry per CDR3 protein. Seen here are roughly 17,000 distinct CDR3 sequences, around 52% observed once, and the top ten hold about 7%. The sequencing sample was made of CD4+ T cells from blood, cultured in vitro. Source of these receptors: a human donor who had recovered from COVID-19. CDR3s leave out the opening cysteine and the closing phenylalanine or tryptophan. The order of the fields is V gene, J gene, D gene, CDR3 protein. The D gene is left open where the match is weak.

TRBV28,TRBJ2-1,TRBD1,ASRSTGSANNEQF
TRBV7-2,TRBJ2-5,.,ASSLEGRVQGETQY
TRBV6-1,TRBJ2-5,.,ASTSLPGETQY
TRBV6-4,TRBJ1-2,TRBD1,ASSASGQALNGYT
TRBV19,TRBJ2-7,TRBD2,ASSIAASGSYYEQY
TRBV30,TRBJ2-3,.,ASERTDTQY
TRBV7-9,TRBJ1-6,.,ASSTRVLNSPLH
TRBV5-1,TRBJ2-1,.,ASKDSGDNEQF
TRBV11-3,TRBJ2-2,.,ASSFRGPNTGELF
TRBV6-1,TRBJ1-5,.,ASSHYPQGTSIPQPQH